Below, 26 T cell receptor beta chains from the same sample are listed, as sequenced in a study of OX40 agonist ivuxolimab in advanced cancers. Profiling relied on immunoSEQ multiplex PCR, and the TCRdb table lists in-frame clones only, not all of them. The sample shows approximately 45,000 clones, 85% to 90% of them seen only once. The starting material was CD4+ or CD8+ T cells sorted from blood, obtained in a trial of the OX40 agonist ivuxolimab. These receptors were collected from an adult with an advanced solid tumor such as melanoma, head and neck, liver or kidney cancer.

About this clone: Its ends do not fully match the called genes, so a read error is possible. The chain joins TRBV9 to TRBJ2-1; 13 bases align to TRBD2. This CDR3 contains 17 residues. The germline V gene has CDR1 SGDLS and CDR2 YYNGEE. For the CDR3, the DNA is TGTGCCAGCAGCGTGGGACTAGCGGGGAGCTCCTACAATAAGCAGTTCTTC. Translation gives CASSVGLAGSSYNKQFF. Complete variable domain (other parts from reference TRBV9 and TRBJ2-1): DSGVTQTPKHLITATGQRVTLRCSPRSGDLSVYWYQQSLDQGLQFLIQYYNGEERAKGNILERFSAQQFPDLHSELNLSSLELGDSALYFCASSVGLAGSSYNKQFFGPGTRLTVL.

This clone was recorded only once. The chain's CDR3 is CASIPGPPYNEQFF. CDR3 DNA: TGTGCCAGTATCCCGGGGCCTCCATACAATGAGCAGTTCTTC. The J gene is TRBJ2-1, the V gene TRBV19, with D tentatively TRBD1 or TRBD2 (5 bases each). Germline V gene sequence: CDR1 LNHDA, CDR2 SQIVND (reference sequence). V was trimmed by 7 bases and J by 4 bases, leaving 14 bases between them. This CDR3 has 14 amino acids.

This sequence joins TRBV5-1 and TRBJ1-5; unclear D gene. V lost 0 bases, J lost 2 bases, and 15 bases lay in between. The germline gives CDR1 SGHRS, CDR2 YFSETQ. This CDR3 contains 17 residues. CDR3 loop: CASSLAPIDNGNQPQHF. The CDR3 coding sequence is TGCGCCAGCAGCTTGGCCCCAATCGATAATGGCAATCAGCCCCAGCATTTT.

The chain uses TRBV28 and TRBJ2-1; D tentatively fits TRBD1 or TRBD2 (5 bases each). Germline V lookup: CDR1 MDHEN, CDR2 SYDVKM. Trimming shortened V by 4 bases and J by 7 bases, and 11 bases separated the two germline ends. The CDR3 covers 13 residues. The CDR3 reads CASSSQWGNEQFF. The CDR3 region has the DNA TGTGCCAGCAGTTCCCAATGGGGGAATGAGCAGTTCTTC. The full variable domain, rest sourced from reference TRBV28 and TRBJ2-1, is DVKVTQSSRYLVKRTGEKVFLECVQDMDHENMFWYRQDPGLGLRLIYFSYDVKMKEKGDIPEGYSVSREKKERFSLILESASTNQTSMYLCASSSQWGNEQFFGPGTRLTVL.

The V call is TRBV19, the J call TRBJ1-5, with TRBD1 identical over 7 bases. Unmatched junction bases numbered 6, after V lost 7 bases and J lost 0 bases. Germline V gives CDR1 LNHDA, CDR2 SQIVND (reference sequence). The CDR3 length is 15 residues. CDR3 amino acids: CASTQGGYSNQPQHF. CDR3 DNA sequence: TGTGCCAGTACCCAGGGGGGGTATAGCAATCAGCCCCAGCATTTT.

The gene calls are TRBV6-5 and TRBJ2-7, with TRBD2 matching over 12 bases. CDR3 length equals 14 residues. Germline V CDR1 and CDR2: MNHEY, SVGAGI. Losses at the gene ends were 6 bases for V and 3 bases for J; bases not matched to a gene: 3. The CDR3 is CASRTSGRIYEQYF. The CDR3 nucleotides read TGTGCCAGCAGGACTAGCGGGAGAATCTACGAGCAGTACTTC.

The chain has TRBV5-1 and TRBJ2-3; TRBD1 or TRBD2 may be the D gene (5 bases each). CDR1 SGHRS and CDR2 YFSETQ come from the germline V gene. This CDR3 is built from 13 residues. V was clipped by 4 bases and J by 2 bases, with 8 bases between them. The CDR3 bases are TGCGCCAGCAGCGGGGGAAACACAGATACGCAGTATTTT. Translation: CASSGGNTDTQYF.

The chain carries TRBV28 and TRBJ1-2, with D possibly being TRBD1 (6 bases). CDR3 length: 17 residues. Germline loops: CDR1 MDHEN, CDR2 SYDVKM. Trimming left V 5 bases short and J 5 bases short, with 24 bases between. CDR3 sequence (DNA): TGTGCCAGCAGTCCGTCCTGGGGGCCAGGGTCTAGTTATGGCTACACCTTC. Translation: CASSPSWGPGSSYGYTF.

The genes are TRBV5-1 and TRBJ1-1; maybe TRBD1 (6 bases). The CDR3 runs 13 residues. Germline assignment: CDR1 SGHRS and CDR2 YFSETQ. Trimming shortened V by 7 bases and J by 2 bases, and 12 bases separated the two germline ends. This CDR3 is CASQQGGNTEAFF. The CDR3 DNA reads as TGCGCCAGCCAACAGGGAGGAAACACTGAAGCTTTCTTT.

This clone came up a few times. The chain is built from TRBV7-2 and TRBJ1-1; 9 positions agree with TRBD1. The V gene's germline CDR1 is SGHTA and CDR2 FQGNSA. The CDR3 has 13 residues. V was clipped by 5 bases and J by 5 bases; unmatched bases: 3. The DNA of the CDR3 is TGTGCCAGCAGCGGGACAGGGATGACTGAAGCTTTCTTT. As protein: CASSGTGMTEAFF.

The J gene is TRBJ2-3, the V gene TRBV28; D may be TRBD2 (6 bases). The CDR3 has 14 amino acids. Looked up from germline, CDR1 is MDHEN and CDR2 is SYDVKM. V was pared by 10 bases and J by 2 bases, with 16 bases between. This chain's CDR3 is CATHLAQATDTQYF. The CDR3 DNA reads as TGTGCCACCCACCTAGCGCAAGCCACAGATACGCAGTATTTT.

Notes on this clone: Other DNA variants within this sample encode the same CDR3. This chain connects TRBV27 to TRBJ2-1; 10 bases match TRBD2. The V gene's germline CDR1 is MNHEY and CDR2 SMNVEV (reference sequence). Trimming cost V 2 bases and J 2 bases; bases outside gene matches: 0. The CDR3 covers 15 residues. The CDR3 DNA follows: TGTGCCAGCAGTTTACTAGCGGGAGCCTACAATGAGCAGTTCTTC. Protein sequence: CASSLLAGAYNEQFF.

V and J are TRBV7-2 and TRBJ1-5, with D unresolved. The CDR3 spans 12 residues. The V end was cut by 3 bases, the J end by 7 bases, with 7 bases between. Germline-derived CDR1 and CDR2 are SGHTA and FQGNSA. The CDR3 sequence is CASSFSGQPQHF. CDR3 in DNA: TGTGCCAGCAGCTTTTCAGGACAGCCCCAGCATTTT.

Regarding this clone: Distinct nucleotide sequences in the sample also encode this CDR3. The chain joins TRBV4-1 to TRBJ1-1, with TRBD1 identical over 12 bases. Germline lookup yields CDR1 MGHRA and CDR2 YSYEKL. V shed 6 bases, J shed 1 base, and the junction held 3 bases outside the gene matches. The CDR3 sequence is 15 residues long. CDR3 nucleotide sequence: TGCGCCAGCAGGCCGGGACAGGGGGCGAACACTGAAGCTTTCTTT. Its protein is CASRPGQGANTEAFF.

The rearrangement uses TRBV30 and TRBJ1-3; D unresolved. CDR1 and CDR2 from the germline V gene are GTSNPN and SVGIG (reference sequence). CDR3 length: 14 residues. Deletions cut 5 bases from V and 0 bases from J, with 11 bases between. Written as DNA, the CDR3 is TGTGCCTGGGGAACATCGTTCTCTGGAAACACCATATATTTT. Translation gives CAWGTSFSGNTIYF.

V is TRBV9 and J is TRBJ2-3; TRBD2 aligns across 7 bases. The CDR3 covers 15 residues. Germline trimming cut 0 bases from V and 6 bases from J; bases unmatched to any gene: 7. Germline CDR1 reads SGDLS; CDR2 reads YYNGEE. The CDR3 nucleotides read TGTGCCAGCAGCGTAGGAGGGAGGGCCATGGATACGCAGTATTTT. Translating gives CASSVGGRAMDTQYF.

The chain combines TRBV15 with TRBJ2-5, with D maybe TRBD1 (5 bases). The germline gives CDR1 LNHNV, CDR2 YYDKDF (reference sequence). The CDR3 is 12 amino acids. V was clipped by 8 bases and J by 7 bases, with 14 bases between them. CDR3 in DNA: TGTGCCACCGGAGACAGTCTCGCGACCCAGTACTTC. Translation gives CATGDSLATQYF.

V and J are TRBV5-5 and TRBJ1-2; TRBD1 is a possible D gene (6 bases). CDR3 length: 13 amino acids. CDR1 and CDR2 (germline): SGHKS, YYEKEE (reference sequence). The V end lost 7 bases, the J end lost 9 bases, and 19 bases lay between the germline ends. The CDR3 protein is CASDRDTRLRYTF. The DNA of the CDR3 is TGTGCCAGCGACCGGGACACAAGGTTGCGCTACACCTTC.

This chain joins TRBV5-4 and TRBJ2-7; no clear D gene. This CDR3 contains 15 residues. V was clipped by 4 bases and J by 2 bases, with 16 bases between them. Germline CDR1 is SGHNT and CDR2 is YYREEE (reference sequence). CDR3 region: CASSPKGYPTYEQYF. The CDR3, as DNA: TGTGCCAGCAGCCCAAAGGGCTACCCGACCTACGAGCAGTACTTC.

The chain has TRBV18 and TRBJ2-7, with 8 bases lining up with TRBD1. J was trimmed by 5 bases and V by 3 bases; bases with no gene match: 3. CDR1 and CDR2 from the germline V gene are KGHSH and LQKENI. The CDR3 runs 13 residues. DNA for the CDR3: TGTGCCAGCTCACCTCCGACAGGGGACGAGCAGTACTTC. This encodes CASSPPTGDEQYF.

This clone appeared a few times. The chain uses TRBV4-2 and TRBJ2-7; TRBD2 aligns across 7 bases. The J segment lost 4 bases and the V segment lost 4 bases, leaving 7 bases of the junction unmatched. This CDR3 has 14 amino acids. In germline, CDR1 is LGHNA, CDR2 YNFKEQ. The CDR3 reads CASSLGGGGYEQYF. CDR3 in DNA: TGTGCCAGCAGCCTTGGTGGGGGAGGGTACGAGCAGTACTTC.

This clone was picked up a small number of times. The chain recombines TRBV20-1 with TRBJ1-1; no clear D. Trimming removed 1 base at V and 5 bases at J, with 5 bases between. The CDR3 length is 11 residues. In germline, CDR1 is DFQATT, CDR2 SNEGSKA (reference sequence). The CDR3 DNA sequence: TGCAGTGCTAGAGCAAGGACTGAAGCTTTCTTT. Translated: CSARARTEAFF.

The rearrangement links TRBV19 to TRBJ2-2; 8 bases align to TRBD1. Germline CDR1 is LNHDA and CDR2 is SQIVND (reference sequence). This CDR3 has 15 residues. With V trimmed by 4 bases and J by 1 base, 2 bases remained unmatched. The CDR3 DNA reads TGTGCCAGTAGTAAGGGGACAGGGAACACCGGGGAGCTGTTTTTT. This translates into CASSKGTGNTGELFF.

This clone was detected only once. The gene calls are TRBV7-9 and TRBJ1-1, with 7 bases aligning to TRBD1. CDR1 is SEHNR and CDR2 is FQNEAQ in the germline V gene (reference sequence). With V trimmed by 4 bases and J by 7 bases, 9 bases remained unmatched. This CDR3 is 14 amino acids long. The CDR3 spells CASSSGQPDVEAFF. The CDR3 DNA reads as TGTGCCAGCAGCTCGGGACAGCCTGACGTTGAAGCTTTCTTT.

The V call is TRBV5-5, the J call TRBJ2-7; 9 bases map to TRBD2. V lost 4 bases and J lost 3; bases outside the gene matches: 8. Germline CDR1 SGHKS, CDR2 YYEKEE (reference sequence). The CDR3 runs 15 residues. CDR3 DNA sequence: TGTGCCAGCAGCACCCCGGGGCGGGAGGGCTACGAGCAGTACTTC. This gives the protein CASSTPGREGYEQYF.

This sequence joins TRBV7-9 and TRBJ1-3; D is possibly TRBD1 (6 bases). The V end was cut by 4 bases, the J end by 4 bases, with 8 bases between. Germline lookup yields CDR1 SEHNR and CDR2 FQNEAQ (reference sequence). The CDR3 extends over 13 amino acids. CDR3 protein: CASSYTGGNTIYF. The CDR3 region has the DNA TGTGCCAGCAGCTATACAGGGGGAAACACCATATATTTT.